The 29 T cell receptor beta chains reported below all come from one sample, sequenced in a study of blood T cells in healthy people across ages. The authors ran a second PCR of about 7 to 12 cycles using a sample-barcoded 5' primer and a J-beta primer mix. TCRdb analysed the 5' RACE reads with MiXCR anew, one entry per CDR3 protein. The sample gives approximately 1,700,000 distinct CDR3 sequences, 35% to 50% of which show up once; about 23% is in the top ten. Sequenced input: blood. The receptors shown here come from a human donor in good health.

This clonotype has only a few counts. The CDR3 loop is CASSQVGIEETQYF. The DNA of the CDR3 is TGTGCCAGCAGCCAAGTGGGGATTGAGGAGACCCAGTACTTC. V usage is TRBV3-1 and J usage is TRBJ2-5; no definite D call. Germline CDR1 LGHDT, CDR2 YNNKEL (reference sequence). Trimming removed 1 base from V and 5 bases from J, with 11 bases in between. The CDR3 is 14 amino acids.

This sequence joins TRBV4-1 and TRBJ2-7, with 9 bases lining up with TRBD1. The V gene end was trimmed by 3 bases and the J gene end by 4 bases; junction bases not matched to a gene: 7. Germline CDR1 is MGHRA and CDR2 is YSYEKL. The CDR3 totals 15 residues. DNA of the CDR3: TGCGCCAGCAGCCACCCCGGGACAGGGAAGTACGAGCAGTACTTC. Protein sequence: CASSHPGTGKYEQYF.

The chain uses TRBV5-6 and TRBJ2-7; TRBD1 matches at 8 bases. Trimming at V came to 6 bases and at J to 10 bases, leaving 15 bases not matched to a gene. The CDR3 loop spans 14 amino acids. Germline assignment: CDR1 SGHDT and CDR2 YYEEEE. CDR3 loop: CASNLGQGKEIQYF. CDR3 DNA: TGTGCCAGCAACCTCGGACAGGGAAAAGAGATCCAGTACTTC.

This clonotype came up a few times. The V and J genes are TRBV12-5 and TRBJ2-7; 7 nucleotides align to TRBD1. The CDR3 extends over 13 amino acids. CDR1 is LGHNT, CDR2 FRNRAP, per germline. V dropped 3 bases and J dropped 4; count of bases not matched to a gene: 3. CDR3 sequence reads: CASGFDREYEQYF. CDR3 DNA sequence: TGTGCTAGTGGTTTTGACAGGGAGTACGAGCAGTACTTC.

This clonotype turned up a few times. V usage is TRBV12-5 and J usage is TRBJ1-1; possibly TRBD1 for D (5 bases). Per germline, CDR1 LGHNT and CDR2 FRNRAP. CDR3 length equals 13 residues. Trimming shortened V by 6 bases and J by 4 bases, and 12 bases separated the two germline ends. The CDR3, as DNA: TGTGCTAGTGGCCTCCAGGGTGGCACTGAAGCTTTCTTT. It codes for CASGLQGGTEAFF.

Comment on this clonotype: A much larger clone differs from this one at a single base, so this may be a read error. This chain joins TRBV6-1 and TRBJ1-5; no firm D call. CDR3 length: 14 residues. Germline V CDR1 and CDR2: MNHNS, SASEGT. V shed 9 bases and J shed 3 bases, with 15 bases lying between them. DNA for the CDR3: TGTGCCAGTGACTGGACGGAATTCAATCAGCCCCAGCATTTT. It yields the protein CASDWTEFNQPQHF.

The chain employs TRBV7-8 and TRBJ1-2; D gene ambiguous. CDR1 is SGHVS and CDR2 is FQNEAQ in the germline V gene. V was cut by 11 bases and J by 2 bases, with 15 bases left in between. The CDR3 length is 13 residues. The CDR3 nucleotides are TGTGCCGTGCGGCTTACGGGGAACTATGGCTACACCTTC. Its protein is CAVRLTGNYGYTF.

On this clonotype itself: An end of the junction does not agree with germline; a read error may underlie this. This rearrangement joins TRBV20-1 to TRBJ1-4, with 8 bases aligning to TRBD1. From germline, CDR1 is DFQATT and CDR2 SNEGSKA (reference sequence). The CDR3 length is 14 residues. The CDR3 region has the DNA TGCAGTACTAGAGATCGACAGGGGTACGAAAAACTGTTTTTT. It specifies CSTRDRQGYEKLFF.

About this clonotype itself: The junction shows a germline mismatch at one end, possibly a read error. V gene TRBV7-9 combines with J gene TRBJ2-1; 8 bases map to TRBD1. Germline lookup yields CDR1 SEHNR and CDR2 FQNEAQ (reference sequence). The CDR3 is 18 amino acids. The CDR3: CTSSSTMGDRWNDNEQFF. The CDR3 coding sequence is TGTACCAGCAGCTCCACTATGGGGGACAGGTGGAACGATAATGAGCAGTTCTTC.

The chain couples TRBV28 to TRBJ2-1; D not resolved. The V gene lost 4 bases and the J gene lost 11 bases, with 12 bases spanning the gap. The CDR3 totals 12 residues. Germline V gene data show CDR1 as MDHEN and CDR2 as SYDVKM. CDR3 DNA sequence: TGTGCCAGCAGTTCCTACAGACACCAGCAGTTCTTC. This codes for CASSSYRHQQFF.

The chain combines TRBV7-9 with TRBJ2-2, with 9 nucleotides matching TRBD1. CDR1 and CDR2 from the germline V gene are SEHNR and FQNEAQ (reference sequence). V was pared by 5 bases and J by 5 bases, with 9 bases of the junction left unmatched. The CDR3 covers 16 residues. The CDR3 DNA is TGTGCCAGCAGCCCACCGACAGGGGGTTGGACCGGGGAGCTGTTTTTT. It encodes CASSPPTGGWTGELFF.

This chain connects TRBV25-1 to TRBJ2-3; D is perhaps TRBD1 (5 bases). The CDR3 is 16 residues long. CDR1 MGHDK and CDR2 SYGVNS come from the germline V gene. The V end was cut by 1 base, the J end by 2 bases, with 13 bases between. The CDR3 spells CASSEFRQGPTDTQYF. The CDR3 coding sequence is TGTGCCAGCAGTGAATTCAGGCAGGGTCCCACAGATACGCAGTATTTT.

The gene calls are TRBV20-1 and TRBJ2-3, with TRBD2 matching over 8 bases. V shed 5 bases and J 4 bases; nucleotides not matched to a gene: 5. The CDR3 is 13 residues long. Per the germline V gene, CDR1 is DFQATT and CDR2 is SNEGSKA (reference sequence). The CDR3 DNA reads as TGCAGTGCTGGAGCGGGGGCGGCAGATACGCAGTATTTT. Its protein is CSAGAGAADTQYF.

This clonotype appeared a few times. The chain combines TRBV12-3 or TRBV12-4 with TRBJ2-1, with 8 bases fitting TRBD1. This CDR3 is 13 amino acids long. V shed 7 bases, J shed 7 bases, and the junction held 6 bases outside the gene matches. The CDR3 loop is CASTLRGRNEQFF. CDR3 nucleotide sequence: TGTGCCAGCACCCTCAGGGGGCGGAATGAGCAGTTCTTC.

This clonotype was observed at least ten times. This chain's CDR3 is CASSLGTTEAFF. The CDR3 bases are TGTGCCAGCAGTTTAGGGACCACTGAAGCTTTCTTT. The rearrangement joins TRBV12-3 or TRBV12-4 to TRBJ1-1; D gene uncertain. This CDR3 has 12 residues. Trimming took 1 base from V and 4 from J, leaving 4 bases between them.

This clonotype has just a few counts. The gene calls are TRBV5-5 and TRBJ2-7; D is possibly TRBD1 (5 bases). Germline CDR1 reads SGHKS; CDR2 reads YYEKEE (reference sequence). V was cut by 0 bases and J by 5 bases, with 12 bases left in between. The CDR3 has 14 amino acids. The CDR3 coding sequence is TGTGCCAGCAGCTTGGGCAGGGATACCCACGAGCAGTACTTC. Amino acid sequence: CASSLGRDTHEQYF. The full variable domain, completed using reference TRBV5-5 and TRBJ2-7, is DAGVTQSPTHLIKTRGQQVTLRCSPISGHKSVSWYQQVLGQGPQFIFQYYEKEERGRGNFPDRFSARQFPNYSSELNVNALLLGDSALYLCASSLGRDTHEQYFGPGTRLTVT.

The chain joins TRBV7-6 to TRBJ2-7; D possibly corresponds to TRBD2 (5 bases). Germline CDR1 is SGHVS and CDR2 is FNYEAQ. The V and J ends lost 5 bases and 0 bases respectively, with 20 bases between them. CDR3 length: 17 amino acids. The CDR3 reads CASSPRGGQTNSYEQYF. CDR3 DNA: TGTGCCAGCAGCCCCCGGGGTGGTCAGACGAACTCCTACGAGCAGTACTTC.

This clonotype showed up just a few times. The genes are TRBV24-1 and TRBJ2-5; 12 bases map to TRBD1. The closer fit of TRBJ2-7 to the DNA end suggests the J call may be wrong. Germline V gene sequence: CDR1 KGHDR, CDR2 SFDVKD. The CDR3 loop spans 16 amino acids. The CDR3 region is CATSDGDRGLMAEQYF. The CDR3 DNA reads as TGTGCCACCAGTGATGGGGACAGGGGGCTGATGGCCGAGCAGTACTTC.

V and J are TRBV20-1 and TRBJ2-5; 10 positions agree with TRBD1. TRBJ2-7 explains the end of the DNA better; the J call may be wrong. This CDR3 has 16 residues. Germline CDR1 is DFQATT and CDR2 is SNEGSKA (reference sequence). Here the CDR3 reads CSAETGTGERAYEQYF. Written as DNA, the CDR3 is TGCAGCGCTGAGACGGGGACAGGGGAGCGAGCCTACGAGCAGTACTTC.

The chain employs TRBV14 and TRBJ1-4, with 7 bases matching TRBD1. With V trimmed by 4 bases and J by 0 bases, 8 bases remained unmatched. CDR1 SGHDN and CDR2 FVKESK come from the germline V gene. The CDR3 has 17 residues. The CDR3 DNA is TGTGCCAGCAGCCTCCTGGGAGGGGGCCCAACTAATGAAAAACTGTTTTTT. It specifies CASSLLGGGPTNEKLFF.

This clonotype was seen only a few times. V is TRBV4-1 and J is TRBJ2-1, with 11 bases fitting TRBD2. Germline V lookup: CDR1 MGHRA, CDR2 YSYEKL. V shed 1 base, J shed 5 bases, and the junction held 4 bases outside the gene matches. The length of the CDR3 is 16 residues. This chain's CDR3 is CASSQGGLAANNEQFF. For the CDR3, the DNA is TGCGCCAGCAGCCAAGGGGGACTAGCGGCAAACAATGAGCAGTTCTTC.

This chain links TRBV5-1 with TRBJ1-2; 8 bases are a match to TRBD1. CDR3 length equals 18 residues. Trimming removed 4 bases from V and 2 bases from J; junction bases left unmatched: 16. The germline CDR1 and CDR2 sequences are SGHRS and YFSETQ. Written as DNA, the CDR3 is TGCGCCAGCAGCAAGGGGGGACCCAGGACAGGGTCGAACTATGGCTACACCTTC. This encodes CASSKGGPRTGSNYGYTF.

This clonotype was detected ten times or more. This chain joins TRBV5-1 and TRBJ2-3; D call uncertain. V shed 0 bases and J shed 5 bases, with 7 bases lying between them. Germline loops: CDR1 SGHRS, CDR2 YFSETQ. The CDR3 is 13 amino acids. CDR3: CASSLEGGDTQYF. For the CDR3, the DNA is TGCGCCAGCAGCTTGGAAGGCGGAGATACGCAGTATTTT. Full variable domain (remainder filled in from reference TRBV5-1 and TRBJ2-3): KAGVTQTPRYLIKTRGQQVTLSCSPISGHRSVSWYQQTPGQGLQFLFEYFSETQRNKGNFPGRFSGRQFSNSRSEMNVSTLELGDSALYLCASSLEGGDTQYFGPGTRLTVL.

This clonotype appeared a few times. V usage is TRBV20-1 and J usage is TRBJ2-7; D not certain. Per germline, CDR1 DFQATT and CDR2 SNEGSKA (reference sequence). Trimming removed 4 bases from V and 2 bases from J, with 12 bases in between. The CDR3 spans 13 residues. For the CDR3, the DNA is TGCAGTGCTACCGACGGACCGACCTACGAGCAGTACTTC. It yields the protein CSATDGPTYEQYF.

CDR3 amino acids: CASSKGTSGGGDTQYF. CDR3 nucleotides: TGTGCCAGCAGTAAAGGGACTAGCGGGGGAGGTGATACGCAGTATTTT. The J gene is TRBJ2-3, the V gene TRBV27; 14 bases align to TRBD2. Looked up from germline, CDR1 is MNHEY and CDR2 is SMNVEV (reference sequence). V lost 5 bases and J lost 6; bases outside the gene matches: 7. This CDR3 is built from 16 residues.

In regard to this clonotype: The junction departs from the called germline gene at one end, perhaps through a read error. The chain carries TRBV6-6 and TRBJ1-2; D might be TRBD1 (5 bases). The CDR3 loop spans 10 amino acids. Germline CDR1 reads MNHNY; CDR2 reads SVGAGI (reference sequence). The CDR3 DNA sequence: TGTGCCGCGAAAGGGGATGGCCACACCTTC. Protein product: CAAKGDGHTF.

This clonotype was observed a handful of times. The chain couples TRBV6-6 to TRBJ1-2, with 7 bases that match TRBD1. Germline trimming cut 4 bases from V and 2 bases from J; bases unmatched to any gene: 7. Germline V lookup: CDR1 MNHNY, CDR2 SVGAGI (reference sequence). The CDR3 length is 15 residues. The chain's CDR3 is CASSSGRGFNYGYTF. The CDR3 DNA reads TGTGCCAGCAGTTCGGGCAGGGGGTTCAACTATGGCTACACCTTC.

A remark on this clonotype: One junction end disagrees with the germline gene, perhaps due to a read error. The chain carries TRBV7-2 and TRBJ2-5; 14 bases align to TRBD2. The CDR3 is 18 residues long. Germline V lookup: CDR1 SGHTA, CDR2 FQGNSA. CDR3 sequence: CAGSLGTSGGRLVETQYF. DNA of the CDR3: TGTGCCGGCAGCTTAGGGACTAGCGGGGGACGACTCGTGGAGACCCAGTACTTC.

The CDR3 sequence is CASSTDRDGETQYF. The CDR3 DNA reads as TGTGCCAGCAGTACCGACAGGGATGGAGAGACCCAGTACTTC. The chain has TRBV5-6 and TRBJ2-5; TRBD1 aligns across 7 bases. The length of the CDR3 is 14 residues. The germline CDR1 and CDR2 sequences are SGHDT and YYEEEE. The ends lost 5 bases at V and 4 bases at J; junction bases unmatched: 8.